Each of the 23 T cell receptor beta chains below was sequenced from the same sample in a study of blood T cell repertoires in COVID-19. The method was immunoSEQ multiplex PCR; TCRdb's version includes in-frame clones alone and lacks a portion of them. This table has approximately 110,000 clones, 65% to 80% appearing once. The sample consisted of peripheral blood. The receptors stem from a human donor with acute or convalescent COVID-19. The donor label of this sample is uncertain.

This CDR3 reads CASSSTSGGGNEQFF. The CDR3 region has the DNA TGCGCCAGCAGCTCGACTAGCGGGGGGGGCAATGAGCAGTTCTTC. The J gene is TRBJ2-1, the V gene TRBV5-1, with 14 bases lining up with TRBD2. Germline assignment: CDR1 SGHRS and CDR2 YFSETQ. The ends lost 3 bases at V and 6 bases at J; junction bases unmatched: 2. This CDR3 region has 15 residues.

The V call is TRBV12-5, the J call TRBJ2-5; 7 nucleotides align to TRBD1. Germline CDR1 and CDR2: LGHNT and FRNRAP. The trim removed 1 base at V and 1 base at J, leaving 6 bases unmatched. The CDR3 loop spans 16 amino acids. Here the CDR3 reads CASGLAQTGPQETQYF. Written as DNA, the CDR3 is TGTGCTAGTGGTTTGGCCCAGACAGGGCCCCAAGAGACCCAGTACTTC.

This clone was counted between two and nine times. The genes are TRBV7-8 and TRBJ1-1; D is perhaps TRBD1 (5 bases). The CDR3 spans 13 residues. The V gene lost 9 bases and the J gene lost 0 bases, with 11 bases spanning the gap. The germline V gene encodes CDR1 SGHVS and CDR2 FQNEAQ. CDR3 residues: CASSTAMNTEAFF. In nucleotides, the CDR3 is TGTGCCAGTTCGACAGCTATGAACACTGAAGCTTTCTTT.

The rearrangement joins TRBV7-3 to TRBJ2-2; 13 bases line up with TRBD2. In germline, CDR1 is SGHTA, CDR2 FQGTGA. The ends lost 4 bases at V and 0 bases at J; junction bases unmatched: 5. The CDR3 loop spans 18 amino acids. This CDR3 is CASSSRLAGGPNTGELFF. CDR3 coding DNA: TGTGCCAGCAGCTCCAGACTAGCGGGGGGACCGAACACCGGGGAGCTGTTTTTT.

Sample share makes this clone medium-sized. The chain has TRBV7-9 and TRBJ1-1, with 8 nucleotides matching TRBD1. This CDR3 has 16 residues. The germline V gene has CDR1 SEHNR and CDR2 FQNEAQ (reference sequence). J was trimmed by 4 bases and V by 5 bases; bases with no gene match: 12. The CDR3 region has the DNA TGTGCCAGCAGCCAGCCCCTCAGGGGGCCCGTCACTGAAGCTTTCTTT. Amino acids: CASSQPLRGPVTEAFF.

There are a few counts of this clone. This chain joins TRBV6-5 and TRBJ2-2; D is perhaps TRBD2 (5 bases). The CDR3 extends over 15 amino acids. The germline gives CDR1 MNHEY, CDR2 SVGAGI. V lost 2 bases and J lost 6, with 13 bases in between. The CDR3, as DNA: TGTGCCAGCAGTTACGGGCTAGCTGCCCCCGGGGAGCTGTTTTTT. It is translated as CASSYGLAAPGELFF.

This clone was counted once. Here the CDR3 reads CASRGQGHQPQHF. The CDR3 region has the DNA TGTGCCAGCAGGGGACAGGGGCATCAGCCCCAGCATTTT. The J gene is TRBJ1-5, the V gene TRBV12-3 or TRBV12-4; TRBD1 matches 10 bases. The CDR3 totals 13 residues. J lost 5 bases, V lost 6 bases, and 1 base had no gene match.

V usage is TRBV28 and J usage is TRBJ2-3, with D perhaps matching TRBD2 (5 bases). This CDR3 comprises 14 residues. CDR1 and CDR2 from the germline V gene are MDHEN and SYDVKM. Trimming pared 2 bases from V and 2 bases from J, leaving 8 bases between. The CDR3 DNA follows: TGTGCCAGCAGTTTAGCCGGGGACACAGATACGCAGTATTTT. It encodes CASSLAGDTDTQYF. Full variable domain (remainder filled in from reference TRBV28 and TRBJ2-3): DVKVTQSSRYLVKRTGEKVFLECVQDMDHENMFWYRQDPGLGLRLIYFSYDVKMKEKGDIPEGYSVSREKKERFSLILESASTNQTSMYLCASSLAGDTDTQYFGPGTRLTVL.

The chain has TRBV6-1 and TRBJ1-4; 7 nucleotides match TRBD1. The germline gives CDR1 MNHNS, CDR2 SASEGT. The CDR3 runs 15 residues. V lost 1 base, J lost 7 bases, and 6 bases stayed unmatched. The CDR3 here is CASSEVLGQIEKLFF. For the CDR3, the DNA is TGTGCCAGCAGTGAAGTATTGGGACAGATTGAAAAACTGTTTTTT.

This clone has just a few counts. CDR3 amino acids: CASSLKDRATEAFF. The CDR3 DNA follows: TGCGCCAGCAGCTTGAAGGACAGGGCCACTGAAGCTTTCTTT. The chain recombines TRBV5-1 with TRBJ1-1, with 8 nucleotides matching TRBD1. The CDR3 consists of 14 residues. Unmatched junction bases numbered 3, after V lost 1 base and J lost 4 bases. Germline lookup yields CDR1 SGHRS and CDR2 YFSETQ.

This clone appeared many times. The chain links TRBV3-1 (or the pseudogene TRBV3-2) to TRBJ1-2, with a weak D call TRBD1 (6 bases). V was clipped by 4 bases and J by 8 bases, with 14 bases between them. CDR3 length: 13 amino acids. Looked up from germline, CDR1 is LGHDT and CDR2 is YNNKEL (reference sequence). In nucleotides, the CDR3 is TGTGCCAGCAGCCGTATAAAGGGGGACGGCTACACCTTC. It is translated as CASSRIKGDGYTF.

The J gene is TRBJ1-3, the V gene TRBV30, with D maybe TRBD1 (5 bases). The germline V gene has CDR1 GTSNPN and CDR2 SVGIG (reference sequence). CDR3 length: 13 amino acids. V was trimmed by 4 bases and J by 1 base, leaving 8 bases between them. The CDR3 loop is CAWTGGSGNTIYF. The CDR3 DNA reads as TGTGCCTGGACTGGGGGGTCTGGAAACACCATATATTTT.

The rearrangement links TRBV19 to TRBJ1-2; D call uncertain. The germline V gene has CDR1 LNHDA and CDR2 SQIVND (reference sequence). CDR3 length: 16 residues. V lost 2 bases, J lost 4 bases, and 17 bases lay in between. In DNA form, the CDR3 reads TGTGCCAGTAGTATAAATTGGGTCGACTCCCTCTATGGCTACACCTTC. It translates to CASSINWVDSLYGYTF.

Only a few counts were recorded for this clone. This rearrangement joins TRBV9 to TRBJ2-1, with 8 bases aligning to TRBD2. Germline V gene lookup returns CDR1 SGDLS and CDR2 YYNGEE. V lost 0 bases and J lost 9; bases outside the gene matches: 11. The CDR3 runs 16 residues. This CDR3 is CASSVVAGGSVGEQFF. The CDR3 region has the DNA TGTGCCAGCAGCGTAGTGGCGGGGGGCTCCGTCGGTGAGCAGTTCTTC.

The CDR3 coding sequence is TGTGCCAGTAGTCGTGGCAGGGGGCCCTACGAGCAGTACTTC. This sequence encodes CASSRGRGPYEQYF. This sequence joins TRBV19 and TRBJ2-7; TRBD1 aligns across 8 bases. J gave up 2 bases and V 5 bases, and 5 bases lay outside the gene matches. Germline CDR1 LNHDA, CDR2 SQIVND (reference sequence). The CDR3 runs to 14 residues.

This chain links TRBV28 with TRBJ2-7, with 8 bases that match TRBD1. The CDR3 spans 17 residues. The J segment lost 2 bases and the V segment lost 5 bases, leaving 14 bases of the junction unmatched. Germline CDR1 and CDR2: MDHEN and SYDVKM. Written as DNA, the CDR3 is TGTGCCAGCAGTCCCCAAACGACAGGGGTATCCCCCTACGAGCAGTACTTC. Amino acid sequence: CASSPQTTGVSPYEQYF.

The chain recombines TRBV6-5 with TRBJ1-5; D is undetermined. From germline, CDR1 is MNHEY and CDR2 SVGAGI. Trimming took 6 bases from V and 5 from J, leaving 17 bases between them. This CDR3 contains 15 residues. CDR3 in amino acids: CASSKSRIGDQPQHF. CDR3 nucleotide sequence: TGTGCCAGCAGCAAGTCCCGGATAGGAGATCAGCCCCAGCATTTT.

The chain employs TRBV29-1 and TRBJ1-1; D is perhaps TRBD1 (6 bases). V lost 6 bases, J lost 1 base, and 12 bases lay in between. CDR3 size: 13 residues. Germline CDR1 SQVTM, CDR2 ANQGSEA. The CDR3 region has the DNA TGCAGCGTCAATAGGGGGAGGAACACTGAAGCTTTCTTT. Translating it yields CSVNRGRNTEAFF.

CDR3 DNA: TGTGCCAGCAGCATAGGGACAGCTTCTGGGGCCAACGTCCTGACTTTC. Translating gives CASSIGTASGANVLTF. This chain joins TRBV11-2 and TRBJ2-6; 7 bases are a match to TRBD1. Germline V gene lookup returns CDR1 SGHAT and CDR2 FQNNGV. With 5 bases clipped from V and 1 base from J, the junction kept 5 bases outside the gene matches. The CDR3 length is 16 residues.

The sample holds a few counts of this clone. The chain employs TRBV2 and TRBJ1-1, with D possibly matching TRBD1 (5 bases). Trimming removed 5 bases at V and 3 bases at J, with 10 bases between. CDR3 size: 13 residues. Germline V CDR1 and CDR2: SNHLY, FYNNEI. This CDR3 reads CASSFKGDTEAFF. CDR3 DNA sequence: TGTGCCAGCAGTTTCAAAGGGGACACTGAAGCTTTCTTT.

As regards this clone: In the same sample, other DNA sequences code for this CDR3. The genes are TRBV29-1 and TRBJ1-1, with D uncertain. CDR1 and CDR2 (germline): SQVTM, ANQGSEA. The CDR3 consists of 12 residues. V dropped 6 bases and J dropped 2 bases, with 10 bases sitting between them. The CDR3 sequence is CSVGRGNTEAFF. As DNA, the CDR3 is TGCAGCGTCGGCCGGGGTAACACTGAAGCTTTCTTT.

The chain employs TRBV7-9 and TRBJ2-2; 7 nucleotides line up with TRBD2. The CDR3 extends over 15 amino acids. With 5 bases clipped from V and 4 bases from J, the junction kept 7 bases outside the gene matches. The V gene's germline CDR1 is SEHNR and CDR2 FQNEAQ (reference sequence). The CDR3 DNA reads as TGTGCCAGCAGCCTAGGACTAGTAGGCACCGGGGAGCTGTTTTTT. Protein sequence: CASSLGLVGTGELFF.

The CDR3 sequence: CASSVRGGASGYTF. The CDR3 nucleotides are TGTGCCAGCAGCGTGAGAGGGGGGGCGTCTGGCTACACCTTC. The chain couples TRBV9 to TRBJ1-2; possible D gene TRBD1, 6 bases. The CDR3 spans 14 residues. Trimming took off 2 bases at V and 7 bases at J, with 15 bases between the two ends. The germline CDR1 and CDR2 sequences are SGDLS and YYNGEE.